Listed here are 3 T cell receptor beta chains from one sample, sequenced in a study of T cells in Graves' hyperthyroidism and ophthalmopathy. The CDR3 regions of TCR beta were amplified from RNA transcripts. The HTBI primer set served for first-round RT-PCR of the TCR CDR3. TCRdb reprocessed the multiplex PCR reads via MiXCR and lists one record per CDR3 protein. The table shows around 340,000 distinct CDR3 sequences, with about a sixth occurring only once. The sample comprised blood. The source is a woman aged 40 to 49 with Graves' ophthalmopathy.

This clonotype was detected ten times or more. This rearrangement joins TRBV30 to TRBJ1-1; D might be TRBD1 (6 bases). Trimming took off 2 bases at V and 5 bases at J, with 15 bases between the two ends. Germline CDR1 GTSNPN, CDR2 SVGIG (reference sequence). The CDR3 totals 14 residues. The CDR3 sequence is CAWSWGAGGTEAFF. CDR3 coding DNA: TGTGCCTGGAGTTGGGGGGCAGGAGGTACTGAAGCTTTCTTT.

This clonotype was detected ten times or more. V gene TRBV27 combines with J gene TRBJ2-7; the match to TRBD1 covers 7 bases. The V gene's germline CDR1 is MNHEY and CDR2 SMNVEV (reference sequence). After removal of 3 bases from V and 2 bases from J, the junction contained 1 base not matched to a gene. This CDR3 comprises 13 residues. CDR3 region: CASSFGTAYEQYF. In DNA, the CDR3 is TGTGCCAGCAGTTTTGGGACAGCCTACGAGCAGTACTTC.

This clonotype has only one observation. The chain uses TRBV27 and TRBJ2-5; unclear D gene. Looked up from germline, CDR1 is MNHEY and CDR2 is SMNVEV (reference sequence). V shed 7 bases and J shed 0 bases, with 12 bases lying between them. This CDR3 spans 14 amino acids. The CDR3 DNA reads TGTGCCAGCACAACGGCAGTGTACCAAGAGACCCAGTACTTC. Its translation is CASTTAVYQETQYF.